This T cell receptor beta chain was identified during a study of shared clonotypes between healthy human individuals. Study-wide findings and caveats: Between a handful of donors, naive CD4 clonotypes were shared at a level of approximately 5%.

Sequenced by immunoSEQ multiplex PCR; TCRdb stores in-frame clones only, minus some. Of over a million clones listed, approximately 98.5% are singletons. CDR1 is SGHVS and CDR2 is FQNEAQ in the germline V gene. V dropped 5 bases and J dropped 4 bases, with 30 bases sitting between them. CDR3 length equals 19 residues. Both subsets, CD45RA+ naive and CD45RA-negative memory, were split from the CD4+ cells. A word on this clone: Its matching antigen is unknown.

The source material was naive CD4+ T cells sorted from blood. Regarding subset: CD45RA+ positively selected. The receptor's source is a man aged 30 to 39 in good health. The chain recombines TRBV7-8 with TRBJ2-7; D gene uncertain. The CDR3 nucleotides are TGTGCCAGCAGCGTCCTGGTTTTTCGCCCGGATCGCAAGTGGTACGAGCAGTACTTC. This codes for CASSVLVFRPDRKWYEQYF.